This TCR beta chain was documented in a study of blood T cell repertoires in COVID-19 (dated by TCRdb to about 2020). Broadly, across the study: The collaborator samples originated in the United States, Italy and Spain and spanned the acute and convalescent phases of COVID-19. The sample metadata nearly always contained a de-identified subject ID, COVID-19 status, age in years and sex. The prospective study material was composed of cDNA or gDNA derived from T cells, B-cell-depleted T cells, or PBMCs. The samples were drawn from the first 160 participants of the ongoing ImmuneRACE study and from over a thousand subjects provided by 6 global collaborators. HLA class I and class II types, where available, came from metadata supplied by the sample provider rather than from assay-based typing. Deeply sampled blood TCRbeta repertoires from subjects exposed to, actively infected with, or recovered from COVID-19 were included in the dataset. A freely available public database, intended as a resource for researchers studying the immune response to SARS-CoV-2, is where the repertoires were released.

The immunoSEQ Assay, a bias-controlled multiplex PCR, was used to amplify TCRbeta CDR3 regions from genomic DNA. In the original analysis: The number of nucleated cells in each sample was estimated by amplification of reference gene primers within the assay. To quantify the absolute abundance of each unique TCRbeta CDR3 rearrangement, sequence reads were collapsed and filtered. Productive Simpson clonality was computed per sample as the square root of Simpson's diversity index over productive rearrangements. TCRdb holds this immuneACCESS table with in-frame rearrangements only. Some clones are missing; in checked studies, unresolved V genes explain under half, and the rest has no known cause. V, J and clone size are taken as reported in that table, and D and trimming were inferred from the DNA itself. This sample has just under 350,000 clones in its table, and around 90% of those were observed once. The ten largest clones represent 3% to 4% of the sample.

As regards this clone: The target of this receptor is not known. Per-nucleotide qualities are absent, and no much larger clonotype sits a single base away.

From the germline V gene, CDR1 is SGDLS and CDR2 is YYNGEE. V trim: 4 bases; J trim: 1 base; unmatched bases: 8. Inclusive of the bounding cysteine and phenylalanine, the CDR3 is 17 residues long. Just CDR3 DNA is preserved here, 51 bases in frame from base 1. The full study reports these points: The amount of clinical and demographic metadata varied by source and participant and was provided uncurated.

Samples from volunteer blood donors who had recovered from COVID-19 were contributed by a second Seattle source. Whole blood was collected in K2EDTA tubes by collaborating institutions according to the institutions' own protocols. Collaborator samples were shipped for TCRbeta analysis as frozen whole blood, isolated PBMCs, or DNA extracted from either sample type. The sequence derives from a young woman who had recovered from COVID-19. The rearranged segments are TRBV9 and TRBJ2-6, and 7 junction bases match TRBD1. Material for sequencing was peripheral blood. The sequence in DNA is TGTGCCAGCAGCTACAGGGGTGGCTTATCTGGGGCCAACGTCCTGACTTTC. Translated, this gives CASSYRGGLSGANVLTF.